These T cell receptor beta chains were read from a single sample in a study of cytomegalovirus exposure and HLA in healthy donors. The table came from immunoSEQ multiplex PCR; TCRdb's copy has only in-frame clones and leaves some out. The sample carries around 63,000 clones, roughly 75% recorded once. The sample consisted of PBMCs. Receptors were obtained from a man aged 55-75 years in good health and CMV-seropositive. CDR3s include the opening cysteine and the closing phenylalanine or tryptophan. The D gene is left open where the match is weak. The size field is filled for only some rows; it gives once, few, many or a size class.

>TRBJ1-1|NA|12|NA|TRBV2
TGTGCCAGCAACCGCAGGAACACTGAAGCTTTCTTT
CASNRRNTEAFF
>TRBJ2-3|NA|15|NA|TRBV6-5
TGTGCCAGCAGACAACTAGCACGAGTCGAAGATACGCAGTATTTT
CASRQLARVEDTQYF
>TRBJ2-7|NA|11|NA|TRBV2
TGTGCCAGCAGTGCGGTATACGAGCAGTACTTC
CASSAVYEQYF
>TRBJ1-5|NA|16|NA|TRBV7-2
TGTGCCAGCAGCCTCAGTATGGGACTGCATAATCAGCCCCAGCATTTT
CASSLSMGLHNQPQHF
>TRBJ1-2|NA|13|NA|TRBV10-3
TGTGCCATCAGTGATTTTCAGGGGCATGGCTACACCTTC
CAISDFQGHGYTF
>TRBJ2-3|NA|14|NA|TRBV4-1
TGCGCCAGCAGCCAAGAGGTCCGGTCAGATACGCAGTATTTT
CASSQEVRSDTQYF
>TRBJ2-1|NA|13|NA|TRBV6-5
TGTGCCAGCAGTTACTCGATCGGGAATGAGCAGTTCTTC
CASSYSIGNEQFF
>TRBJ2-2|NA|13|few|TRBV5-1
TGCGCCAGCAGCTTGACAGTCACCGGGGAGCTGTTTTTT
CASSLTVTGELFF
>TRBJ1-1|TRBD1|14|few|TRBV5-4
TGTGCCAGCAGCCACAGACAGGGTTACACTGAAGCTTTCTTT
CASSHRQGYTEAFF
>TRBJ1-1|TRBD1|14|NA|TRBV15
TGTGCCACCAGCAGAGATGGACAGGGGACGGAAGCTTTCTTT
CATSRDGQGTEAFF
>TRBJ2-3|TRBD2|16|NA|TRBV18
TGTGCCAGCTCACGGTCTAGCGGGGGAGGCACAGATACGCAGTATTTT
CASSRSSGGGTDTQYF
>TRBJ2-5|TRBD1|15|NA|TRBV11-2
TGTGCCAGCAGCCCCGGGACAGGGAAACAAGAGACCCAGTACTTC
CASSPGTGKQETQYF
>TRBJ1-4|TRBD1|15|NA|TRBV2
TGTGCCAGCCGGACAGGGGGATCGACTAATGAAAAACTGTTTTTT
CASRTGGSTNEKLFF
>TRBJ1-1|NA|14|once|TRBV27
TGTGCCAGCTGTGAACAGGGTCCACACACTGAAGCTTTCTTT
CASCEQGPHTEAFF
>TRBJ1-2|TRBD1|16|few|TRBV7-9
TGTGCCAGCAGCTTAGGAGACAGGGGGGAGAGCTATGGCTACACCTTC
CASSLGDRGESYGYTF
>TRBJ2-3|TRBD2|17|NA|TRBV5-1
TGCGCCAGCAGCTTCGCCCCTAGCGGATCTAGCACAGATACGCAGTATTTT
CASSFAPSGSSTDTQYF
>TRBJ1-1|NA|14|NA|TRBV11-3
TGTGCCACCGCTCCGGGACTGCAAAACACTGAAGCTTTCTTT
CATAPGLQNTEAFF
>TRBJ2-7|TRBD1|16|NA|TRBV2
TGTGCCAGCAGTGGCCGAGAGACAGGGTCGATCTACGAGCAGTACTTC
CASSGRETGSIYEQYF
>TRBJ2-5|NA|12|few|TRBV11-2
TGTGCCAGCAGCCACCTTAGAGAGACCCAGTACTTC
CASSHLRETQYF
>TRBJ2-3|NA|15|NA|TRBV11-3
TGTGCCAGCAGCTTATTTTCGGGGAGCACAGATACGCAGTATTTT
CASSLFSGSTDTQYF
>TRBJ1-2|NA|14|NA|TRBV7-8
TGTGCCAGCAGCTTAGATTATCTTAACTATGGCTACACCTTC
CASSLDYLNYGYTF
>TRBJ2-5|NA|14|NA|TRBV2
TGTGCCAGTAGCTCGGGGCGGGGGCGGGAGACCCAGTACTTC
CASSSGRGRETQYF
>TRBJ2-2|TRBD1|16|few|TRBV16
TGTGCCAGCAGCCATCAGGCAGGGGGCGAGACCGGGGAGCTGTTTTTT
CASSHQAGGETGELFF
>TRBJ1-2|TRBD1|16|few|TRBV5-1
TGCGCCAGCAGCTTGACCGGACAGGCACACCCGGAGGGCTACACCTTC
CASSLTGQAHPEGYTF
>TRBJ2-7|TRBD2|16|NA|TRBV4-1
TGCGCCAGCAGCCAAGTCGCTAGCGGAGCGTCCTACGAGCAGTACTTC
CASSQVASGASYEQYF
>TRBJ2-1|NA|15|NA|TRBV5-4
TGTGCCAGCAGCAGAACCGCAGACAGAAACAATGAGCAGTTCTTC
CASSRTADRNNEQFF
>TRBJ2-2|NA|16|NA|TRBV5-1
TGCGCCAGCTCAGGCCCCCTTTCAGGGGACACCGGGGAGCTGTTTTTT
CASSGPLSGDTGELFF
>TRBJ1-1|NA|14|once|TRBV5-1
TGCGCCAGCAGCTCGGGGGGGCGACACACTGAAGCTTTCTTT
CASSSGGRHTEAFF
>TRBJ2-1|NA|16|few|TRBV19
TGTGCCAGTAGTATAGGGCAGGGGGGCTCCTACAATGAGCAGTTCTTC
CASSIGQGGSYNEQFF
>TRBJ1-5|NA|14|NA|TRBV5-1
TGCGCCAGCAGCTTAGGGGGGGCCGATCAGCCCCAGCATTTT
CASSLGGADQPQHF
>TRBJ2-7|NA|16|NA|TRBV10-1
TGCGCCAGTCAGAGTCCCAGGCCCAGATTCCGCCACGAGCAGTACTTC
CASQSPRPRFRHEQYF
>TRBJ2-5|NA|15|NA|TRBV11-3
TGTGCCAGCAGCTTGGAACAGCCTTGGTCCGCGACCCAGTACTTC
CASSLEQPWSATQYF
>TRBJ2-1|NA|14|NA|TRBV11-1
TGTGCCAGCAGCCCAGGTATCGCTCACAATGAGCAGTTCTTC
CASSPGIAHNEQFF
>TRBJ2-1|TRBD2|15|few|TRBV15
TGTGCCACCAGCAGAGAGGGCGGGGGGCCCAATGAGCAGTTCTTC
CATSREGGGPNEQFF
>TRBJ2-5|TRBD1|15|few|TRBV29-1
TGCAGCGTTCCCTGGCCCCCAGGGGGCCGGGAGACCCAGTACTTC
CSVPWPPGGRETQYF
>TRBJ1-5|TRBD1|15|NA|TRBV19
TGTGCCAGTAGGACACAGGGGAATAGCAATCAGCCCCAGCATTTT
CASRTQGNSNQPQHF
>TRBJ1-2|TRBD1|13|NA|TRBV5-1
TGCGCCAGCAGGGAGGGGGCAGCTTTTGGCTACACCTTC
CASREGAAFGYTF
>TRBJ1-2|NA|19|NA|TRBV21-1
TGTGCCAGCAGCAAAGACTACCGGTCGGGGGAAGGGGGCGCAGGTGGCTACACCTTC
CASSKDYRSGEGGAGGYTF
>TRBJ1-2|TRBD1|13|NA|TRBV5-6
TGTGCCAGCAGCAAACAGGGGACCTATGGCTACACCTTC
CASSKQGTYGYTF
>TRBJ1-2|NA|14|NA|TRBV6-4
TGTGCCAGCAGTATAGACAGCGCTAACTATGGCTACACCTTC
CASSIDSANYGYTF
>TRBJ1-3|TRBD1|14|NA|TRBV10-3
TGTGCCATCAGTTTCGACAGGGACGGAAACACCATATATTTT
CAISFDRDGNTIYF
>TRBJ2-7|TRBD1|19|once|TRBV6-1
TGTGCCAGCAGTAAAGGGACAGGGACCACCTCGCCCTTTACCTCATCGCAGTACTTC
CASSKGTGTTSPFTSSQYF
>TRBJ2-1|NA|14|NA|TRBV6-5
TGTGCCATCGAACAGGGATTCTCCTACAATGAGCAGTTCTTC
CAIEQGFSYNEQFF
>TRBJ2-1|NA|16|few|TRBV5-1
TGCGCCAGCAGCTTGGGGGGACTGAGCTCCTACAATGAGCAGTTCTTC
CASSLGGLSSYNEQFF
>TRBJ2-5|NA|12|NA|TRBV5-1
TGCGCCAGCAGCCCTACGCAAGAGACCCAGTACTTC
CASSPTQETQYF
>TRBJ2-4|TRBD1|18|NA|TRBV6-1
TGTGCCAGCAGTGAAGGACAAGGGACAGGGGGAGCCAAAAACATTCAGTACTTC
CASSEGQGTGGAKNIQYF
>TRBJ2-7|NA|14|once|TRBV21-1
TGTGCCAGCAGCTACCGGGACATCTCCTACGAGCAGTACTTC
CASSYRDISYEQYF
>TRBJ1-1|NA|14|NA|TRBV18
TGTGCCAGCTCGCGGGACGAAACGAACACTGAAGCTTTCTTT
CASSRDETNTEAFF
>TRBJ2-2|TRBD2|16|NA|TRBV4-1
TGCGCCAGCAGCCAGGAGCGGGACTTGGGCACCGGGGAGCTGTTTTTT
CASSQERDLGTGELFF
>TRBJ2-5|NA|14|NA|TRBV6-5
TGTGCCAGCAGTTACGGAGGGGTGATGGAGACCCAGTACTTC
CASSYGGVMETQYF